A single T cell receptor (beta chain) is shown here with its context. Its antigen remains unidentified. The data were obtained in a study of cytomegalovirus exposure and HLA in healthy donors. The study's findings and limits: Sequencing probably produced one cluster of sequence variants that were highly shared. In vitro assays verified that three CMV-associated chains recognized CMV antigens specifically.

Primers: 60 Vbeta forward and 13 Jbeta reverse. The method was immunoSEQ multiplex PCR; TCRdb's version includes in-frame clones alone and lacks a portion of them. The sample yields over 150,000 clones, under 80% seen once. Germline assignment: CDR1 LNHDA and CDR2 SQIVND (reference sequence). The CDR3 extends over 15 amino acids. This receptor was obtained from a middle-aged man in good health and CMV-seronegative. Sequenced input: PBMCs. This chain connects TRBV19 to TRBJ2-5; possible D gene TRBD2, 6 bases. Matching the DNA end better, TRBJ2-7 makes the J call doubtful. Written as DNA, the CDR3 is TGTGCCAGTAGTGAACCGGGACGGAGGGTCTACGAGCAGTACTTC. This codes for CASSEPGRRVYEQYF.